This record covers a single T cell receptor (beta chain). Its target is unknown. Since a much larger clone is just one base distant, this may be a read error. The sample comes from a study of post-analysis software for immune sequencing data. Regarding the study as a whole: Patients showed TRBV5-6, TRBV5-1 and TRBV20-1 among roughly 5 TRBV segments more frequent than in controls. When the samples were clustered directly with F measure, those that had been prepared in the same batch showed strong co-clustering. Compared with controls, patients showed significantly lower normalized Chao1 diversity.

This CDR3 is built from 15 residues. Per the germline V gene, CDR1 is SEHNR and CDR2 is FQNEAQ (reference sequence). Between the trimmed V and J ends, which lost 1 base and 11 bases, there was a span of 20 bases. TCR beta libraries were prepared from cDNA with unique molecular identifiers. Starting from about 0.98 to 11 million T cells, the study yielded 460,000 or so cDNA molecules. TCRdb re-called the PCR reads with MiXCR, one entry per CDR3 protein. The table lists over 250,000 distinct CDR3 sequences, 30% to 45% of them singletons. The receptor comes from a girl aged 5-17 years with multiple sclerosis. Source material: blood. The V and J genes are TRBV7-9 and TRBJ2-5, with a tentative D call TRBD2 (5 bases). The CDR3 DNA reads TGTGCCAGCAGCTTAGAGGGCAGCTACCGGGGTGAGCAGTACTTC. This encodes CASSLEGSYRGEQYF.